The source of this TCR beta chain is a study of cytomegalovirus exposure and HLA in healthy donors. PCR was performed using 60 Vbeta and 13 Jbeta primers. Sequencing used immunoSEQ multiplex PCR; TCRdb keeps in-frame clones, though not all of them. The data contain 100,000 or so clones, roughly 13% of them seen just once; the ten biggest clones take up approximately 15%. V shed 7 bases, J shed 7 bases, and the junction held 16 bases outside the gene matches. The germline gives CDR1 SGHTA, CDR2 FQGNSA. The CDR3 extends over 15 amino acids. V gene TRBV7-2 combines with J gene TRBJ2-7, with TRBD1 matching 7 bases. The sequence derives from a man aged 35 to 55 in good health and CMV-seropositive. Material for sequencing was PBMCs. CDR3: CASKLRGSRQGEQYF. The CDR3 DNA reads TGTGCCAGCAAGCTTAGGGGGTCGCGACAGGGTGAGCAGTACTTC.